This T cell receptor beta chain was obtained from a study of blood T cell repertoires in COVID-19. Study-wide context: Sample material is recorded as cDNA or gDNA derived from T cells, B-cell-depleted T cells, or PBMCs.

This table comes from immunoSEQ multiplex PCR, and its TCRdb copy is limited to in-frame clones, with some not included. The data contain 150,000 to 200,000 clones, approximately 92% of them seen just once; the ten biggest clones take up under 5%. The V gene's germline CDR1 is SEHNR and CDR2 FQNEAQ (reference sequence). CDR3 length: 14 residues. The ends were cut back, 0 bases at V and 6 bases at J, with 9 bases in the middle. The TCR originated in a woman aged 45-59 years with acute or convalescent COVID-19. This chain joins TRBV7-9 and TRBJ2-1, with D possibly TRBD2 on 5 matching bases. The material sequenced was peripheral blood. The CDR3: CASSLAGAANEQFF. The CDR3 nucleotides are TGTGCCAGCAGCTTAGCGGGAGCAGCCAATGAGCAGTTCTTC. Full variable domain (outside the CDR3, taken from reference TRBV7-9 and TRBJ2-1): DTGVSQNPRHKITKRGQNVTFRCDPISEHNRLYWYRQTLGQGPEFLTYFQNEAQLEKSRLLSDRFSAERPKGSFSTLEIQRTEQGDSAMYLCASSLAGAANEQFFGPGTRLTVL.